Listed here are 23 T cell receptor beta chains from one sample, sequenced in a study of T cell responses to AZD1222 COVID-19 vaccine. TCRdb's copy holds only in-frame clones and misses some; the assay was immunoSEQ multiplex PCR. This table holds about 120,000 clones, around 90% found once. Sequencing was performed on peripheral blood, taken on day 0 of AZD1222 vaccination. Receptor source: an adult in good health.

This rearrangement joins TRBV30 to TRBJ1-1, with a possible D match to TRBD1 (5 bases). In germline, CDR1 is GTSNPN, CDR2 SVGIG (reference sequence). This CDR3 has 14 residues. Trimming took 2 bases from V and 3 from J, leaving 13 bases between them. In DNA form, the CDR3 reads TGTGCCTGGAGTTGGGGAGGAGGGGACACTGAAGCTTTCTTT. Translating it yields CAWSWGGGDTEAFF. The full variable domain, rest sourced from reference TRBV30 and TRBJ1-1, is SQTIHQWPATLVQPVGSPLSLECTVEGTSNPNLYWYRQAAGRGLQLLFYSVGIGQISSEVPQNLSASRPQDRQFILSSKKLLLSDSGFYLCAWSWGGGDTEAFFGQGTRLTVV.

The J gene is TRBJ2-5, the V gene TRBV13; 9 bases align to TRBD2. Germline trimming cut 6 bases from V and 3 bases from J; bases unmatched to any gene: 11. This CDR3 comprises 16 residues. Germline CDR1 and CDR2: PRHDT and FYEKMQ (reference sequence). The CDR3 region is CASSPGSGGFEETQYF. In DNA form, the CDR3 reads TGTGCCAGCAGTCCGGGTAGCGGGGGTTTCGAAGAGACCCAGTACTTC.

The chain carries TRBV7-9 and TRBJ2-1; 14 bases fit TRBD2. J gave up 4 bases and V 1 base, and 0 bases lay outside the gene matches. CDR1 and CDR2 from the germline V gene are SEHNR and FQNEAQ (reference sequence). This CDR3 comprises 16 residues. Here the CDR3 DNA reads TGTGCCAGCAGCTTAGGACTAGCGGGAGGGTACAATGAGCAGTTCTTC. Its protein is CASSLGLAGGYNEQFF.

The DNA for the CDR3 is TGTGCCAGTACCCCCGGGACGGCACAAGAGACCCAGTACTTC. It yields the protein CASTPGTAQETQYF. This chain joins TRBV19 and TRBJ2-5; D assignment may be TRBD1 or TRBD2 (5 bases each). Between the trimmed V and J ends, which lost 7 bases and 2 bases, there was a span of 14 bases. CDR1 LNHDA and CDR2 SQIVND come from the germline V gene (reference sequence). The CDR3 is made up of 14 amino acids.

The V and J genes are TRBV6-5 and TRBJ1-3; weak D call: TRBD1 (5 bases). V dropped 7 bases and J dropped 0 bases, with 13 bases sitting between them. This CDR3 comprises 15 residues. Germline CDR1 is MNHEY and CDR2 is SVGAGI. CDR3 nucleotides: TGTGCCAGCAAACCATCAGGGACCTCTGGAAACACCATATATTTT. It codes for CASKPSGTSGNTIYF.

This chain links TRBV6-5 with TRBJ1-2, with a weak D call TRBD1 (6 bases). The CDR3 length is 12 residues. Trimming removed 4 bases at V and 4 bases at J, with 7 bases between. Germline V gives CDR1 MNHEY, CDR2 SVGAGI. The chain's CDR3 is CASSFRGYGYTF. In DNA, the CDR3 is TGTGCCAGCAGTTTCAGGGGCTATGGCTACACCTTC.

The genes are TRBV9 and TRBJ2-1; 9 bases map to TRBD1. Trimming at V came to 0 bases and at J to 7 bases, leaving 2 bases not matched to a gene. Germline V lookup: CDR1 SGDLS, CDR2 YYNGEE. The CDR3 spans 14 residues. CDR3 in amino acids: CASSVGQGVNEQFF. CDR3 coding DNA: TGTGCCAGCAGCGTAGGACAGGGGGTGAATGAGCAGTTCTTC.

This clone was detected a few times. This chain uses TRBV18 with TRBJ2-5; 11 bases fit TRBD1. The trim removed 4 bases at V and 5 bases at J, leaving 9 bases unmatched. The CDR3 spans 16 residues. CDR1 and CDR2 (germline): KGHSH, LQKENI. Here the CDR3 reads CASSLNPGQGVETQYF. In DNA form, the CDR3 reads TGTGCCAGCTCACTCAACCCGGGACAGGGGGTTGAGACCCAGTACTTC. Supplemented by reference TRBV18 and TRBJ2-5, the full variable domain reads NAGVMQNPRHLVRRRGQEARLRCSPMKGHSHVYWYRQLPEEGLKFMVYLQKENIIDESGMPKERFSAEFPKEGPSILRIQQVVRGDSAAYFCASSLNPGQGVETQYFGPGTRLLVL.

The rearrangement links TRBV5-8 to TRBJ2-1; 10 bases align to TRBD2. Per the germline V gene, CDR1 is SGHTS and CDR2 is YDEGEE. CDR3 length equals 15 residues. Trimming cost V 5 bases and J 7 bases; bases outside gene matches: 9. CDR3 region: CASREPGLAKNEQFF. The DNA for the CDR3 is TGTGCCAGCAGAGAGCCGGGACTAGCGAAGAATGAGCAGTTCTTC.

CDR3 sequence (DNA): TGTGCCAGTCGTGGGGGGTCGGGGTTCACAGATACGCAGTATTTT. Protein: CASRGGSGFTDTQYF. The chain couples TRBV6-5 to TRBJ2-3; D perhaps matches TRBD2 (6 bases). Looked up from germline, CDR1 is MNHEY and CDR2 is SVGAGI. Trimming took off 9 bases at V and 2 bases at J, with 18 bases between the two ends. The CDR3 is 15 amino acids.

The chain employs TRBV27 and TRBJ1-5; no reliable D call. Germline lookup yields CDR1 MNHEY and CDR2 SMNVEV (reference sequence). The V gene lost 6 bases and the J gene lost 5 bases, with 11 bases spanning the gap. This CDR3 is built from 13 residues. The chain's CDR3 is CASSETVYQPQHF. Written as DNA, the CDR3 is TGTGCCAGCAGCGAGACGGTATATCAGCCCCAGCATTTT.

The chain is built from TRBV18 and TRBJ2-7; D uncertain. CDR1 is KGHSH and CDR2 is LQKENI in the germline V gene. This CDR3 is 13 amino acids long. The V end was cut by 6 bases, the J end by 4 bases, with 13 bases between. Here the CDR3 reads CASSPTPIYEQYF. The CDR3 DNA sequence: TGTGCCAGCTCCCCGACACCTATTTACGAGCAGTACTTC.

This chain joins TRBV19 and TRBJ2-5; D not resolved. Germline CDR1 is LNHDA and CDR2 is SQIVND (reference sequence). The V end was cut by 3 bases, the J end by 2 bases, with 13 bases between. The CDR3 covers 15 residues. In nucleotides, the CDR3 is TGTGCCAGTAGTATGGGATTTGGCAGACAAGAGACCCAGTACTTC. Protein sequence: CASSMGFGRQETQYF.

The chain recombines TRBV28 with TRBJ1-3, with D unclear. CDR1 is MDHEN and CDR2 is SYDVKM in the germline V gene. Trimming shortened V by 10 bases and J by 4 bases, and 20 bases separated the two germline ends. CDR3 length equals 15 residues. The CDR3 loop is CATQRTLGTGNTIYF. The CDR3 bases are TGTGCCACCCAACGGACTCTCGGCACCGGAAACACCATATATTTT.

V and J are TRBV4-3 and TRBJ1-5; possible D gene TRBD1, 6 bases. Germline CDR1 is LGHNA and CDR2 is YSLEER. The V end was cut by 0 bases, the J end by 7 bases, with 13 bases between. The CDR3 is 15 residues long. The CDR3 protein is CASSQDRGVGQPQHF. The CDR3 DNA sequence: TGCGCCAGCAGCCAAGATAGGGGGGTTGGGCAGCCCCAGCATTTT.

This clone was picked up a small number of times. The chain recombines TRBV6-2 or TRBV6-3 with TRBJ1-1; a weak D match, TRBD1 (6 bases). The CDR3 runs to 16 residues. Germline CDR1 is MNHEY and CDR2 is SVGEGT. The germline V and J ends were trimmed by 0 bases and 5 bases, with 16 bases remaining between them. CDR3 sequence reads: CASSYSSNRVGTEAFF. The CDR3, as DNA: TGTGCCAGCAGTTACTCCTCCAACAGGGTAGGAACTGAAGCTTTCTTT.

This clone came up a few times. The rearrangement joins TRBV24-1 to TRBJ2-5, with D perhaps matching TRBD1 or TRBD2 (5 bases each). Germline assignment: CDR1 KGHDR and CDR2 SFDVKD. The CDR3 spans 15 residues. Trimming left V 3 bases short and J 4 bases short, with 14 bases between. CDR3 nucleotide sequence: TGTGCCACCAGTGATCCCGGGACCCTTCCAGAGACCCAGTACTTC. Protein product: CATSDPGTLPETQYF.

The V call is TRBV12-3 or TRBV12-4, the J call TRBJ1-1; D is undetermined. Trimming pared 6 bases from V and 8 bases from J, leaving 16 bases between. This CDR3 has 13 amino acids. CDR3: CASRVPARTEAFF. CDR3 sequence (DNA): TGTGCCAGCAGGGTACCAGCGCGAACAGAAGCTTTCTTT.

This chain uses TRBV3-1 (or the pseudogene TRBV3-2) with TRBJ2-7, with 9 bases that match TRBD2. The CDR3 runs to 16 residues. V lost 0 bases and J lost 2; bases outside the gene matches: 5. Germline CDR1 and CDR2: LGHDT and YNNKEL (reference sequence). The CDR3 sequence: CASSQDSSSGAYEQYF. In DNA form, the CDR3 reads TGTGCCAGCAGCCAAGATAGTTCTAGCGGGGCCTACGAGCAGTACTTC.

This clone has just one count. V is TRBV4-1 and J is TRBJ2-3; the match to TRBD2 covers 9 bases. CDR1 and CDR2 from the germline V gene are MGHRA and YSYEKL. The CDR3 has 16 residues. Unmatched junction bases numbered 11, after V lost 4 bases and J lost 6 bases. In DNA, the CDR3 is TGCGCCAGCAGCCTAGTGCCGGGACTAGCAACGGATACGCAGTATTTT. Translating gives CASSLVPGLATDTQYF.

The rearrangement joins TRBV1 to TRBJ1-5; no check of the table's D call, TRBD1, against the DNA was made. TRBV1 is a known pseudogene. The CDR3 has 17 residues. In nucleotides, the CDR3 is TGCACCAGCAGCCCCTACTTGTGGGGCCCCGATGGATTGCCCCAGCATTTT. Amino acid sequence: CTSSPYLWGPDGLPQHF.

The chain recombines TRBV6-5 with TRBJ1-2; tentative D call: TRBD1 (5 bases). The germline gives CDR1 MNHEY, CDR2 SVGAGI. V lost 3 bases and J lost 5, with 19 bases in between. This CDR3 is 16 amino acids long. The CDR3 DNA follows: TGTGCCAGCAGTTATTCTATAGGGGAGTTCCCTTATGGCTACACCTTC. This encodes CASSYSIGEFPYGYTF.

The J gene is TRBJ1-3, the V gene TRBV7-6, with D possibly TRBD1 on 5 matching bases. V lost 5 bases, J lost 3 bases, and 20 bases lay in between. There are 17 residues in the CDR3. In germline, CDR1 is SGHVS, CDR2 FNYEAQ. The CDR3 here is CASSPTPGAFSGNTIYF. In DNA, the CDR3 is TGTGCCAGCAGCCCCACCCCCGGGGCTTTCAGTGGAAACACCATATATTTT.